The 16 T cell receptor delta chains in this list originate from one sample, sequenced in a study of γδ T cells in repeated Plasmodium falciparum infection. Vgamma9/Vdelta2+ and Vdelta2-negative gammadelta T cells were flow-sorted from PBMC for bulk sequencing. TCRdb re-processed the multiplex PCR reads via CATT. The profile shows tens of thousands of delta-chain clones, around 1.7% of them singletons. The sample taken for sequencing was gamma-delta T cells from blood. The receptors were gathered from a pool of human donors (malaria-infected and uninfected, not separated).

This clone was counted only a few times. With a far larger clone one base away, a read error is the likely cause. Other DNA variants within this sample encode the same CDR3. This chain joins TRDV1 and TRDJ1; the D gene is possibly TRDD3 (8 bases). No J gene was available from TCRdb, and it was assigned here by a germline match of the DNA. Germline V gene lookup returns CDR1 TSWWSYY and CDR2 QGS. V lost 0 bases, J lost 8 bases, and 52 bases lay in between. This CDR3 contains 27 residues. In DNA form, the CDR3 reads TGTGCTCTTGGGGAACTCCACCCTTTAAGGTTCCTACCCTACTGGGGGTCCCCTTCCTTTCACATCGGGAAACTCATCTTT. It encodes CALGELHPLRFLPYWGSPSFHIGKLIF.

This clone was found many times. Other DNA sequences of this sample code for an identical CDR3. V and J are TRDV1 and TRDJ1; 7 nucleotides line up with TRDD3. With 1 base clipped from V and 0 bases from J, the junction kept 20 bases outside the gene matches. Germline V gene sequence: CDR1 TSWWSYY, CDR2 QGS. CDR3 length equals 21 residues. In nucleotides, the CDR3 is TGTGCTCTTGGGGAACCACGAAGTTACTGGGGAATACGCTTGTACACCGATAAACTCATCTTT. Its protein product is CALGEPRSYWGIRLYTDKLIF.

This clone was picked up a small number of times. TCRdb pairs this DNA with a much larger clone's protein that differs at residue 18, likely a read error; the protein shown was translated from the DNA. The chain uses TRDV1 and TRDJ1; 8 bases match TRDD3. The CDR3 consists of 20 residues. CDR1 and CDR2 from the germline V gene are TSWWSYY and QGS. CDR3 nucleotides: TGTGCTCTTGGGGAACAAGGACTTTACGGCGTACTGGGGGGAGGCGATAAACCCATCTTT. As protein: CALGEQGLYGVLGGGDKPIF.

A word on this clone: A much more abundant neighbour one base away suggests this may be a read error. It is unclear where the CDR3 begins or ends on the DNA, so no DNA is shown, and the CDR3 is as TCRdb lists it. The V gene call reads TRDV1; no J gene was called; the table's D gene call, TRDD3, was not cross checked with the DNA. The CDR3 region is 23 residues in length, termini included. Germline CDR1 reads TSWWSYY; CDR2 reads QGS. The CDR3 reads CALGDSRPFPTSAYWGIPYKLIF.

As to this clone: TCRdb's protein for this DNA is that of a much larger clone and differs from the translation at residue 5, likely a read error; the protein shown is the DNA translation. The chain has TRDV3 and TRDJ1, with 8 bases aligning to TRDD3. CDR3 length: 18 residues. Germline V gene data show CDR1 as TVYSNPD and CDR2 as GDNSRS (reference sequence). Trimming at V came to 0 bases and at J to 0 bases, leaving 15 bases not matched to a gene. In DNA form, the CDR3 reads TGTGCCTTTAGACCCAACGAGATGGGGGATCCCTACACCGATAAACTCATCTTT. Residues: CAFRPNEMGDPYTDKLIF.

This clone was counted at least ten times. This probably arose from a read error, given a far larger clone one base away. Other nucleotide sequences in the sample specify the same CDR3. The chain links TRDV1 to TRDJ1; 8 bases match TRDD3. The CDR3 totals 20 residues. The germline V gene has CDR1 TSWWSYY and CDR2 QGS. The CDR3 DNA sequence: TGTGCTCTCGGGGAGTTACTCTGGGGGACGAGTTTAAAGTACACCGATAAACTCATCTTT. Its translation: CALGELLWGTSLKYTDKLIF.

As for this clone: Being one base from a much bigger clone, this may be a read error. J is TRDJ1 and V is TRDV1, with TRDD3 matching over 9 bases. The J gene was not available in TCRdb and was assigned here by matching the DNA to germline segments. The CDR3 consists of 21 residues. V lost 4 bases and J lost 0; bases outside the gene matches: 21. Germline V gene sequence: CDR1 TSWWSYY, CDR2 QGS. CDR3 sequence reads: CALGGYLPTTGGRRYTDKLIF. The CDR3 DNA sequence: TGTGCTCTTGGGGGATATCTACCTACAACTGGGGGACGGCGGTACACCGATAAACTCATCTTT.

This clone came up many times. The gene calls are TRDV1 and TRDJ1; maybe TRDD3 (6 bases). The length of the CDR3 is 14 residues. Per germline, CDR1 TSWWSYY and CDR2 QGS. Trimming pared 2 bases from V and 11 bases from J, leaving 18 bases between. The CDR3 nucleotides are TGTGCTCTTGGGGAAGGGTGGCCCTCTGGGGACCTCATCTTT. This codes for CALGEGWPSGDLIF.

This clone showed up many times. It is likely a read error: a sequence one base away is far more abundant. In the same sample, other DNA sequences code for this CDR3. The CDR3 bases are TGTGCCTGTGACACCGTGAAGAGGGACACGTCTTTGGGCGATAAACTCATCTTT. Residues: CACDTVKRDTSLGDKLIF. The rearrangement uses TRDV2 and TRDJ1; D unresolved. Germline assignment: CDR1 GEAIGNYY and CDR2 EKD. V was shortened by 0 bases and J by 4 bases, with 23 bases between the two germline ends. The CDR3 consists of 18 residues.

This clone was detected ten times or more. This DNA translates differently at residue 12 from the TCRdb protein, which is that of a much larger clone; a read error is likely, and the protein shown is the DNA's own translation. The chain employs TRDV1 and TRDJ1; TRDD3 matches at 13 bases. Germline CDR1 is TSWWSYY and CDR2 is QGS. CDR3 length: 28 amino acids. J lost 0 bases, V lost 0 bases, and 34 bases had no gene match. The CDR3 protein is CALGELSHGFLGEPYWGIRRAYTDKLIF. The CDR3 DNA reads TGTGCTCTTGGGGAACTTAGTCATGGGTTCCTAGGGGAGCCGTACTGGGGGATACGTAGGGCGTACACCGATAAACTCATCTTT.

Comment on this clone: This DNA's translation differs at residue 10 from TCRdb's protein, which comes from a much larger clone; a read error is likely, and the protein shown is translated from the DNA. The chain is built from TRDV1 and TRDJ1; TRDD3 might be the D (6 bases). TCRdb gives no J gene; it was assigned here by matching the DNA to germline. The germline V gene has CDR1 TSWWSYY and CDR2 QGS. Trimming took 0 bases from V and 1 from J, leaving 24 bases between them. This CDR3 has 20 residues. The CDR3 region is CALGELSRGGTGGGTDKLIF. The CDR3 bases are TGTGCTCTTGGGGAACTTTCCCGTGGGGGTACAGGGGGGGGCACCGATAAACTCATCTTT.

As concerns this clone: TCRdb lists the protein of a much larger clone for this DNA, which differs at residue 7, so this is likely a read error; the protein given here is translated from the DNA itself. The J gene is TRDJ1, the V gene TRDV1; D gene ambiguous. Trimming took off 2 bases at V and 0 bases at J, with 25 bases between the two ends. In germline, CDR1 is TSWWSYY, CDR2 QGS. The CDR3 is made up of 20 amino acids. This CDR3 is CALGERHTPGVLLHTDKLIF. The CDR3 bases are TGTGCTCTTGGGGAAAGACATACCCCAGGAGTACTTCTCCACACCGATAAACTCATCTTT.

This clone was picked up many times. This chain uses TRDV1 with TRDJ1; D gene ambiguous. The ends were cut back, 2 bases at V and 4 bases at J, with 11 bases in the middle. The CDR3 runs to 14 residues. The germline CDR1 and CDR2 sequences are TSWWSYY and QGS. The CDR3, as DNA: TGTGCTCTTGGGGAAATAAGGACGGGCGATAAACTCATCTTT. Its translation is CALGEIRTGDKLIF.

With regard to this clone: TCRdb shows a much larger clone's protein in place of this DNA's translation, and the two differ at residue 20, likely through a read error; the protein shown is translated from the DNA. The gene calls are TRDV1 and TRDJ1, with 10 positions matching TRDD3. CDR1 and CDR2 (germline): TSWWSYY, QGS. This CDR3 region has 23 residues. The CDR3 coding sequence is TGTGCTCTTGGGGCCACCGGGGGATTTCCGGTCTGGGGGATAACCTTGTACACCGATGAACTCATCTTC. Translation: CALGATGGFPVWGITLYTDELIF.

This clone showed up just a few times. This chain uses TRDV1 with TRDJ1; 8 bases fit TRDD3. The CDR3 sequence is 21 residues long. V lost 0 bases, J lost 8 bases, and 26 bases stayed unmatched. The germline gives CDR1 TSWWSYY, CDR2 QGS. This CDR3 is CALGELVAHSFLSGGDSKLIF. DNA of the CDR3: TGTGCTCTTGGGGAACTCGTCGCCCACTCGTTTCTTTCTGGGGGAGACAGCAAACTCATCTTT.

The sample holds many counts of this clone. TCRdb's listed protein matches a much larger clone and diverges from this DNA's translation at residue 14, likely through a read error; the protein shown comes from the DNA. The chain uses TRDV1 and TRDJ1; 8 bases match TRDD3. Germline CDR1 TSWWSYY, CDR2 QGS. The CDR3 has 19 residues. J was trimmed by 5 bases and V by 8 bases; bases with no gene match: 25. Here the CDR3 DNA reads TGTGCTCTTAAATTCTACCGAACGGTACTGGGGGCCCGCGCGGATAAACTCATCTTT. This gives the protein CALKFYRTVLGARADKLIF.